The 23 T cell receptor beta chains reported below all come from one sample, sequenced in a study of T cell repertoires in cytomegalovirus infection. TCRdb reprocessed the reads with MiXCR, giving one entry per CDR3 protein. The table includes under 200,000 distinct CDR3 sequences, about 20% detected once. These receptors' antigens are unknown. The source material was CD8+ T cells from cultured PBMCs, sampled from culture after CMV antigen stimulation. The receptors originated from a human donor in good health (CMV status not recorded). Some clones in this sample may be carry-over from other donors' samples.

This chain joins TRBV27 and TRBJ1-1; D call uncertain. The V gene's germline CDR1 is MNHEY and CDR2 SMNVEV (reference sequence). V was cut by 2 bases and J by 6 bases, with 13 bases left in between. The length of the CDR3 is 14 residues. The CDR3 region is CASSLLYGEPEAFF. CDR3 nucleotide sequence: TGTGCCAGCAGTTTACTTTACGGCGAACCTGAAGCTTTCTTT.

This clonotype was counted only a few times. The V and J genes are TRBV7-9 and TRBJ2-7; TRBD2 matches 9 bases. V dropped 8 bases and J dropped 4; count of bases not matched to a gene: 15. This CDR3 comprises 16 residues. The germline V gene encodes CDR1 SEHNR and CDR2 FQNEAQ (reference sequence). CDR3 DNA: TGTGCCAGCTTGACTAGCGGAGCAGCTAAGACGTACGAGCAGTACTTC. This gives the protein CASLTSGAAKTYEQYF.

The chain combines TRBV2 with TRBJ2-1; possible D gene TRBD1, 6 bases. The germline V and J ends were trimmed by 3 bases and 7 bases, with 16 bases remaining between them. The CDR3 extends over 15 amino acids. Germline V gene data show CDR1 as SNHLY and CDR2 as FYNNEI. Here the CDR3 reads CASSEVQGGRNEQFF. CDR3 DNA sequence: TGTGCCAGCAGTGAGGTACAGGGCGGTCGGAATGAGCAGTTCTTC.

The chain recombines TRBV7-9 with TRBJ2-1; TRBD2 might be the D (5 bases). The germline V gene encodes CDR1 SEHNR and CDR2 FQNEAQ (reference sequence). Trimming pared 4 bases from V and 9 bases from J, leaving 13 bases between. The CDR3 contains 13 residues. CDR3 region: CASSSPPGIEQFF. The CDR3 nucleotides are TGTGCCAGCAGCTCCCCCCCGGGAATTGAGCAGTTCTTC.

This rearrangement joins TRBV2 to TRBJ2-1, with 9 bases that match TRBD2. Germline loops: CDR1 SNHLY, CDR2 FYNNEI. Trimming removed 7 bases from V and 4 bases from J; junction bases left unmatched: 11. This CDR3 comprises 16 residues. The CDR3 is CASKPTSGRKYNEQFF. Written as DNA, the CDR3 is TGTGCCAGCAAGCCGACTAGCGGTAGGAAGTACAATGAGCAGTTCTTC.

This chain uses TRBV12-3 or TRBV12-4 with TRBJ2-1, with D possibly being TRBD1 (7 bases). Deletions cut 3 bases from V and 1 base from J, with 16 bases between. The CDR3 totals 17 residues. The CDR3: CASSFLGGGASYNEQFF. In DNA form, the CDR3 reads TGTGCCAGCAGTTTTCTAGGAGGGGGCGCGTCCTACAATGAGCAGTTCTTC.

The rearrangement uses TRBV12-3 or TRBV12-4 and TRBJ2-1, with TRBD1 identical over 8 bases. The CDR3 covers 12 residues. Trimming took 5 bases from V and 14 from J; bases not matched to a gene: 8. In nucleotides, the CDR3 is TGTGCCAGCAGTCCTACAGGGGGTGTAAAGTTCTTC. Amino acid sequence: CASSPTGGVKFF.

This clonotype was found a few times. The V and J genes are TRBV4-1 and TRBJ2-1, with 8 positions matching TRBD1. The ends lost 5 bases at V and 5 bases at J; junction bases unmatched: 8. The germline V gene has CDR1 MGHRA and CDR2 YSYEKL. The CDR3 totals 15 residues. Here the CDR3 DNA reads TGCGCCAGCAGCTTTGGACAGGGTGCCCACAATGAGCAGTTCTTC. Encoded protein: CASSFGQGAHNEQFF.

The rearrangement links TRBV2 to TRBJ2-1; 7 nucleotides match TRBD1. With 5 bases clipped from V and 1 base from J, the junction kept 8 bases outside the gene matches. Germline V gives CDR1 SNHLY, CDR2 FYNNEI. CDR3 length: 16 amino acids. CDR3 in DNA: TGTGCCAGCAGTTCACCAATACAGGGGTCCTACAATGAGCAGTTCTTC. Its translation: CASSSPIQGSYNEQFF.

This clonotype came up a few times. The chain employs TRBV5-6 and TRBJ1-5, with D perhaps TRBD1 (5 bases). CDR3 length: 18 amino acids. CDR1 and CDR2 (germline): SGHDT, YYEEEE. Deletions cut 0 bases from V and 2 bases from J, with 18 bases between. The CDR3 coding sequence is TGTGCCAGCAGCTTGGGATGGGGCGGGGGGAGAGGCAATCAGCCCCAGCATTTT. Its protein is CASSLGWGGGRGNQPQHF.

The rearrangement links TRBV4-2 to TRBJ2-1; 12 nucleotides agree with TRBD2. With V trimmed by 0 bases and J by 8 bases, 11 bases remained unmatched. The CDR3 has 18 residues. CDR1 and CDR2 (germline): LGHNA, YNFKEQ. The CDR3 nucleotides read TGTGCCAGCAGCCAAGATCTTCTAGCGGGGGGGCCGTTTGATGAGCAGTTCTTC. This gives the protein CASSQDLLAGGPFDEQFF.

The V and J genes are TRBV7-8 and TRBJ2-7, with D possibly TRBD1 on 6 matching bases. This CDR3 comprises 14 residues. Per the germline V gene, CDR1 is SGHVS and CDR2 is FQNEAQ. V gave up 5 bases and J gave up 2 bases, with 13 bases separating them. CDR3 coding DNA: TGTGCCAGCAGCCCCGTGGACAGTACCTACGAGCAGTACTTC. Amino acids: CASSPVDSTYEQYF.

The chain uses TRBV7-8 and TRBJ1-4; D gene unclear. The germline CDR1 and CDR2 sequences are SGHVS and FQNEAQ. The CDR3 runs to 14 residues. V lost 7 bases and J 0 bases, leaving 9 bases between the germline ends. The CDR3 region has the DNA TGTGCCAGCAAATTATTAGCAACTAATGAAAAACTGTTTTTT. It translates to CASKLLATNEKLFF. The variable domain in full, with the rest retrieved from reference TRBV7-8 and TRBJ1-4, is GAGVSQSPRYKVAKRGQDVALRCDPISGHVSLFWYQQALGQGPEFLTYFQNEAQLDKSGLPSDRFFAERPEGSVSTLKIQRTQQEDSAVYLCASKLLATNEKLFFGSGTQLSVL.

This clonotype was found a few times. The chain is built from TRBV7-9 and TRBJ2-1; D possibly corresponds to TRBD1 (6 bases). Germline V gene data show CDR1 as SEHNR and CDR2 as FQNEAQ (reference sequence). This CDR3 contains 16 residues. V was pared by 2 bases and J by 7 bases, with 18 bases between. Written as DNA, the CDR3 is TGTGCCAGCAGCTTAAGGGGTCAGGGGCTCCTAAATGAGCAGTTCTTC. Translated, it gives CASSLRGQGLLNEQFF. The full variable domain, with the rest looked up from reference TRBV7-9 and TRBJ2-1, is DTGVSQNPRHKITKRGQNVTFRCDPISEHNRLYWYRQTLGQGPEFLTYFQNEAQLEKSRLLSDRFSAERPKGSFSTLEIQRTEQGDSAMYLCASSLRGQGLLNEQFFGPGTRLTVL.

The table lists this clonotype with a few counts. The chain links TRBV6-5 to TRBJ2-3, with TRBD1 matching over 10 bases. CDR3 length: 17 amino acids. The ends lost 5 bases at V and 4 bases at J; junction bases unmatched: 12. CDR1 is MNHEY and CDR2 is SVGAGI in the germline V gene. The CDR3 here is CASSTRRQGAPSDTQYF. Here the CDR3 DNA reads TGTGCCAGCAGTACAAGACGACAGGGGGCCCCCTCAGATACGCAGTATTTT.

As DNA, the CDR3 is TGTGCCAGCAGCCTCATGATAGGGGACTATGGCTACACCTTC. Its protein is CASSLMIGDYGYTF. The gene calls are TRBV14 and TRBJ1-2; a possible D gene is TRBD1 (5 bases). Germline V gene sequence: CDR1 SGHDN, CDR2 FVKESK. The V end lost 4 bases, the J end lost 3 bases, and 12 bases lay between the germline ends. This CDR3 comprises 14 residues.

This clonotype was seen only a few times. V and J are TRBV7-2 and TRBJ2-3; 10 positions agree with TRBD2. With 8 bases clipped from V and 2 bases from J, the junction kept 16 bases outside the gene matches. This CDR3 spans 18 amino acids. From germline, CDR1 is SGHTA and CDR2 FQGNSA. CDR3 in DNA: TGTGCCAGCCACCATGGGCTAGCGGGAGTCTTCGACACAGATACGCAGTATTTT. This encodes CASHHGLAGVFDTDTQYF. Using reference TRBV7-2 and TRBJ2-3 for the parts outside the CDR3, the full variable domain is GAGVSQSPSNKVTEKGKDVELRCDPISGHTALYWYRQSLGQGLEFLIYFQGNSAPDKSGLPSDRFSAERTGGSVSTLTIQRTQQEDSAVYLCASHHGLAGVFDTDTQYFGPGTRLTVL.

V and J are TRBV7-8 and TRBJ2-1, with a possible D match to TRBD1 (6 bases). The germline gives CDR1 SGHVS, CDR2 FQNEAQ. The V and J ends lost 1 base and 4 bases respectively, with 8 bases between them. This CDR3 contains 14 residues. In DNA, the CDR3 is TGTGCCAGCAGCTTAGGGGGGCTATACAATGAGCAGTTCTTC. This codes for CASSLGGLYNEQFF.

V gene TRBV6-2 or TRBV6-3 combines with J gene TRBJ1-1; no firm D call. Germline loops: CDR1 MNHEY, CDR2 SVGEGT. Trimming removed 2 bases from V and 1 base from J, with 5 bases in between. The CDR3 has 13 residues. The CDR3 reads CASSYVWNTEAFF. In DNA form, the CDR3 reads TGTGCCAGCAGTTACGTGTGGAACACTGAAGCTTTCTTT.

The gene calls are TRBV7-2 and TRBJ2-2, with no clear D. This CDR3 spans 16 amino acids. In germline, CDR1 is SGHTA, CDR2 FQGNSA. With 4 bases removed from V and 2 bases from J, the gap between germline ends came to 14 bases. In nucleotides, the CDR3 is TGTGCCAGCAGCTCCGCATCCTCGGCTAACACCGGGGAGCTGTTTTTT. Its protein is CASSSASSANTGELFF. Combining the CDR3 with reference TRBV7-2 and TRBJ2-2 gives the whole variable domain GAGVSQSPSNKVTEKGKDVELRCDPISGHTALYWYRQSLGQGLEFLIYFQGNSAPDKSGLPSDRFSAERTGGSVSTLTIQRTQQEDSAVYLCASSSASSANTGELFFGEGSRLTVL.

The table lists this clonotype with a few counts. The rearrangement uses TRBV7-9 and TRBJ1-4, with 10 bases matching TRBD1. The CDR3 has 16 amino acids. In germline, CDR1 is SEHNR, CDR2 FQNEAQ (reference sequence). The V and J ends lost 5 bases and 0 bases, in that order; junction bases with no gene match: 3. This CDR3 is CASSPGQGPTNEKLFF. The CDR3 DNA sequence: TGTGCCAGCAGCCCGGGACAGGGGCCAACTAATGAAAAACTGTTTTTT.

The chain uses TRBV28 and TRBJ1-1; 8 nucleotides align to TRBD1. V gave up 2 bases and J gave up 1 base; unmatched junction bases: 3. The V gene's germline CDR1 is MDHEN and CDR2 SYDVKM. This CDR3 spans 15 amino acids. CDR3 sequence reads: CASSLRTGQNTEAFF. CDR3 DNA: TGTGCCAGCAGTTTACGGACAGGGCAGAACACTGAAGCTTTCTTT.

The CDR3 DNA is TGTGCCAGCAGCCAGGGGGTGACCTACGAGCAGTACTTC. Amino acids: CASSQGVTYEQYF. This chain uses TRBV5-5 with TRBJ2-7; 7 bases fit TRBD1. The CDR3 covers 13 residues. The germline CDR1 and CDR2 sequences are SGHKS and YYEKEE (reference sequence). J was trimmed by 2 bases and V by 4 bases; bases with no gene match: 3.